The present TCR beta chain was sequenced within a study of tumor-infiltrating lymphocytes in primary liver carcinoma. Study overall: T1-T3 N0M0 was the stage of the tumors, which were roughly 4 to 10 cm across. Regarding the study as a whole: Top-250-clone fractions were significantly higher in tumors than in blood (p = 0.039).

This clonotype is medium-sized by share. As yet, its antigen is unknown. The authors made TCR beta cDNA from roughly 480 ng total RNA with a constant-region primer. Amplification in three nested multiplex PCR rounds with slightly modified ARM-PCR gave rise to TCR beta libraries. The first two PCR rounds used TRBV1-TRBV30 primers with a Cbeta primer, approximately 10 cycles each. TCRdb reanalysed the multiplex PCR reads using MiXCR and keeps one entry per CDR3 protein. Seen here are some 87,000 distinct CDR3 sequences, just over 65% observed once, and the top ten hold 27%. This CDR3 region has 18 residues. V trimming: 3 bases; J trimming: 2 bases; junction bases outside the gene matches: 8. The germline gives CDR1 SGHAT, CDR2 FQNNGV. The tissue used was unsorted bulk material of about 19-30 mg. RNA and DNA were co-extracted from it with the AllPrep DNA/RNA mini kit. No treatment had been given to the patients, who were chronically infected with HBV.

The sequence derives from a man aged 35-49 years with primary liver carcinoma and hepatitis B virus infection. Sequences were obtained from tumor-adjacent normal liver tissue. The chain employs TRBV11-2 and TRBJ2-1, with 12 bases matching TRBD2. The CDR3 spells CASSFPRLAGEPYNEQFF. DNA of the CDR3: TGTGCCAGCAGCTTTCCTCGACTAGCGGGAGAACCCTACAATGAGCAGTTCTTC.